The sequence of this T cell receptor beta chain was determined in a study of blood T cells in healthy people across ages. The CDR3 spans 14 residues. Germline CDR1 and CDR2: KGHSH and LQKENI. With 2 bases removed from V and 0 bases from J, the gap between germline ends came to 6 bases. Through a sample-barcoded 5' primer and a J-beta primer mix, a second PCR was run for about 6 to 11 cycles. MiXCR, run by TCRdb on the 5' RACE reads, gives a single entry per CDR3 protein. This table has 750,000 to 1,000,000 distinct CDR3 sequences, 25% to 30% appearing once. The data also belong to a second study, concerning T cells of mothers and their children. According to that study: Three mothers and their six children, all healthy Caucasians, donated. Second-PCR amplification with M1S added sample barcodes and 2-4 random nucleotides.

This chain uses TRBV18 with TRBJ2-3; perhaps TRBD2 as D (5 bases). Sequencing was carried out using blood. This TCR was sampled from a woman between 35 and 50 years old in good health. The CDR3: CASSPRESTDTQYF. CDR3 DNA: TGTGCCAGCTCACCAAGGGAGAGCACAGATACGCAGTATTTT.